Listed below are T cell receptor beta chains from one sample, sequenced in a study of blood T cell repertoires in COVID-19. Method: immunoSEQ multiplex PCR; TCRdb's copy keeps in-frame clones and lacks some. The table has around 300,000 clones, around 90% seen once; the top ten hold under 2.5%. The sequencing sample was made of PBMCs or T cells enriched from blood (not recorded which). These receptors were taken from a woman aged 55-75 years in a cohort exposed to, infected with or recovered from COVID-19 (not recorded which). CDR3s leave out the opening cysteine and the closing phenylalanine or tryptophan. Fields, in order: D gene, V gene, CDR3 protein. A D gene is named only where the DNA matches it firmly.

NA,TRBV20-1,SARDSGGYT
TRBD1,TRBV11-2,ASSPGTGGNYGYT
TRBD2,TRBV7-9,ASSFVPGLAPNEQF
TRBD1,TRBV27,ASSLRPGGRHTDTQY
TRBD1,TRBV19,ATSPGQGNQPQH
NA,TRBV30,AWSYREVEKLF
NA,TRBV7-8,ASSLASGRVTH
TRBD2,TRBV30,AWTLAGVATDTQY
TRBD1,TRBV7-2,ASSLAGQGYEKLF
TRBD2,TRBV18,ASSFRAGTSENPGELF
TRBD1,TRBV5-4,ASSSQGDTLH
NA,TRBV29-1,SVDSIGSSYNEQF
NA,TRBV28,ASNFGSKGTLAKNIQY
NA,TRBV12-3/TRBV12-4,ASSFFLGDTQY
NA,TRBV12-5,ASGRYEQY
NA,TRBV7-8,ASSLSRDTNNSPLH
NA,TRBV18,ASSPPGVLLDEQY
TRBD1,TRBV27,ASSSGTANTGELF
TRBD1,TRBV10-1,ASSRTGTGGTGELF
TRBD1,TRBV28,AGAGTGVHYGYT
TRBD2,TRBV6-5,ASSYGGRAGETQY
NA,TRBV7-9,ASSPEAGIAYEQY